This TCR beta chain comes out of a study of shared T cell receptors in the human thymus. Some clones are missing from TCRdb's copy, which holds only in-frame ones; the method was immunoSEQ multiplex PCR. The sample includes 650,000 to 950,000 clones, approximately 83% of them seen just once. The germline V and J ends were trimmed by 0 bases and 4 bases, with 13 bases remaining between them. CDR3 size: 16 residues. Germline values: CDR1 SGHDT, CDR2 YYEEEE. The same specimen was also included in a second study, on human thymus T cells. From that report: Resections from corrective heart surgery provided thymus tissue. Across thymic and blood repertoires, the usage of V and J genes appeared to be biased. Related research reported highly overlapping thymic repertoires among unrelated individuals.

V gene TRBV5-6 combines with J gene TRBJ1-4, with a tentative D call TRBD1 (6 bases). The receptor's source is a girl under three years old with a congenital heart defect. The sample was thymocytes. The CDR3 protein is CASSLGPTGHNEKLFF. In DNA, the CDR3 is TGTGCCAGCAGCTTGGGCCCGACAGGACATAATGAAAAACTGTTTTTT.